Presented here are 24 T cell receptor beta chains from one specimen sequenced in a study of control samples from healthy donors and cancer patients. Profiled with immunoSEQ multiplex PCR; TCRdb holds only in-frame clones, not every one. The sample has around 150,000 clones; 70% to 90% are singletons. The sequenced sample was blood. Receptor source: a man younger than 35 in good health.

This clone was observed a handful of times. This rearrangement joins TRBV7-9 to TRBJ1-1; D perhaps matches TRBD1 (5 bases). Germline V gene data show CDR1 as SEHNR and CDR2 as FQNEAQ (reference sequence). The CDR3 runs 13 residues. CDR3 protein: CAAGEGRNTEAFF. The CDR3 DNA reads TGTGCGGCAGGTGAGGGGAGAAACACTGAAGCTTTCTTT.

The chain links TRBV19 to TRBJ1-4, with 7 bases that match TRBD1. The CDR3 is made up of 14 amino acids. V lost 3 bases to trimming and J lost 4 bases; unmatched junction nucleotides: 2. Germline values: CDR1 LNHDA, CDR2 SQIVND (reference sequence). The CDR3 DNA is TGTGCCAGTAGTATCGGACAGGTTAATGAAAAACTGTTTTTT. It yields the protein CASSIGQVNEKLFF.

In this sample, this clone turned up once. DNA for the CDR3: TGTGCCAACCATCCGGGACAGGGGGTTAGTTTGCGGACTGAAGCTTTCTTT. Protein: CANHPGQGVSLRTEAFF. The chain joins TRBV3-1 (or the pseudogene TRBV3-2) to TRBJ1-1; 11 bases are shared with TRBD1. The CDR3 loop spans 17 amino acids. V lost 10 bases and J lost 5; bases outside the gene matches: 18. The germline CDR1 and CDR2 sequences are LGHDT and YNNKEL (reference sequence).

V usage is TRBV4-2 and J usage is TRBJ2-4; 7 bases fit TRBD1. Germline V gene lookup returns CDR1 LGHNA and CDR2 YNFKEQ. This CDR3 spans 17 amino acids. With V trimmed by 0 bases and J by 4 bases, 9 bases remained unmatched. The CDR3 coding sequence is TGTGCCAGCAGCCAAGATGCAGGACAGGAGCGAAAAAACATTCAGTACTTC. It codes for CASSQDAGQERKNIQYF.

This rearrangement joins TRBV6-5 to TRBJ2-2; 7 bases are shared with TRBD1. Trimming at V came to 7 bases and at J to 3 bases, leaving 8 bases not matched to a gene. CDR1 MNHEY and CDR2 SVGAGI come from the germline V gene. CDR3 length equals 15 residues. CDR3 nucleotides: TGTGCCAGCAACCCCAGGGGGACGGACACCGGGGAGCTGTTTTTT. Encoded protein: CASNPRGTDTGELFF.

In this sample, this clone turned up a few times. The same CDR3 can be traced to other DNA sequences in this sample. This sequence joins TRBV5-1 and TRBJ1-1, with D hard to call. The CDR3 loop spans 13 amino acids. V lost 4 bases, J lost 1 base, and 8 bases lay in between. CDR1 is SGHRS and CDR2 is YFSETQ in the germline V gene. The CDR3 DNA follows: TGCGCCAGCAGCCCACGGGAGAACACTGAAGCTTTCTTT. It yields the protein CASSPRENTEAFF. Variable domain in full (rest from reference TRBV5-1 and TRBJ1-1): KAGVTQTPRYLIKTRGQQVTLSCSPISGHRSVSWYQQTPGQGLQFLFEYFSETQRNKGNFPGRFSGRQFSNSRSEMNVSTLELGDSALYLCASSPRENTEAFFGQGTRLTVV.

This chain joins TRBV7-2 and TRBJ1-4; TRBD1 might be the D (5 bases). Germline V CDR1 and CDR2: SGHTA, FQGNSA. This CDR3 spans 15 amino acids. Trimming pared 5 bases from V and 1 base from J, leaving 11 bases between. In DNA form, the CDR3 reads TGTGCCAGCAGCGCCCGACAGATAACTAATGAAAAACTGTTTTTT. The encoded protein is CASSARQITNEKLFF.

This sequence joins TRBV7-9 and TRBJ2-3; TRBD1 agrees at 10 bases. The CDR3 is 17 residues long. Per the germline V gene, CDR1 is SEHNR and CDR2 is FQNEAQ (reference sequence). V trimming: 5 bases; J trimming: 4 bases; junction bases outside the gene matches: 12. CDR3 coding DNA: TGTGCCAGCAGCGTTAGAGGACAGGGGGAGACCGCAGATACGCAGTATTTT. Its protein is CASSVRGQGETADTQYF.

The chain recombines TRBV7-9 with TRBJ2-5; D might be TRBD2 (5 bases). V lost 1 base and J 3 bases, leaving 12 bases between the germline ends. The germline V gene encodes CDR1 SEHNR and CDR2 FQNEAQ (reference sequence). The CDR3 runs to 15 residues. CDR3 sequence: CASSLGSLREETQYF. The CDR3 DNA reads TGTGCCAGCAGCTTAGGTTCTTTGCGGGAAGAGACCCAGTACTTC.

The chain uses TRBV30 and TRBJ1-5, with D uncertain. CDR1 GTSNPN and CDR2 SVGIG come from the germline V gene (reference sequence). Trimming removed 0 bases from V and 9 bases from J, with 9 bases in between. The CDR3 totals 12 residues. The CDR3 DNA reads TGTGCCTGGAGTGTGGGAGCGATGCCCCAGCATTTT. Amino acids: CAWSVGAMPQHF.

The V gene is TRBV2, the J gene TRBJ1-2, with D possibly TRBD1 on 5 matching bases. The V gene lost 5 bases and the J gene lost 4 bases, with 14 bases spanning the gap. CDR1 and CDR2 (germline): SNHLY, FYNNEI. The length of the CDR3 is 14 residues. CDR3 DNA sequence: TGTGCCAGCAGTCATCCGGGACCTGGCTATGGCTACACCTTC. Translated, it gives CASSHPGPGYGYTF. Supplemented by reference TRBV2 and TRBJ1-2, the full variable domain reads EPEVTQTPSHQVTQMGQEVILRCVPISNHLYFYWYRQILGQKVEFLVSFYNNEISEKSEIFDDQFSVERPDGSNFTLKIRSTKLEDSAMYFCASSHPGPGYGYTFGSGTRLTVV.

The genes are TRBV11-3 and TRBJ2-2; no firm D call. Trimming cost V 1 base and J 6 bases, with 9 bases left between them. The germline gives CDR1 SGHNT, CDR2 YENEEA. The CDR3 extends over 14 amino acids. The CDR3 DNA is TGTGCCAGCAGCTTAGGCGGTAGTCCCGGGGAGCTGTTTTTT. Residues: CASSLGGSPGELFF. The variable domain in full, with the rest retrieved from reference TRBV11-3 and TRBJ2-2, is EAGVVQSPRYKIIEKKQPVAFWCNPISGHNTLYWYLQNLGQGPELLIRYENEEAVDDSQLPKDRFSAERLKGVDSTLKIQPAELGDSAVYLCASSLGGSPGELFFGEGSRLTVL.

The chain links TRBV18 to TRBJ2-5; D ambiguous. From germline, CDR1 is KGHSH and CDR2 LQKENI. V was clipped by 1 base and J by 5 bases, with 11 bases between them. This CDR3 region has 14 residues. CDR3 sequence: CASSPRADGETQYF. The CDR3 region has the DNA TGTGCCAGCTCACCACGCGCAGATGGGGAGACCCAGTACTTC.

V gene TRBV2 combines with J gene TRBJ1-4; 8 bases are a match to TRBD1. The CDR3 loop spans 14 amino acids. Germline values: CDR1 SNHLY, CDR2 FYNNEI. V shed 3 bases and J 6 bases; nucleotides not matched to a gene: 3. In DNA form, the CDR3 reads TGTGCCAGCAGTGATAACAGGGGGGATGAAAAACTGTTTTTT. Translated, it gives CASSDNRGDEKLFF.

This clone has just one count. CDR3 in DNA: TGTGCCAGCAGCCGCCGACAGGGGATGGACTATGGCTACACCTTC. It encodes CASSRRQGMDYGYTF. This chain joins TRBV3-1 (or the pseudogene TRBV3-2) and TRBJ1-2, with 8 bases fitting TRBD1. The CDR3 has 15 residues. From germline, CDR1 is LGHDT and CDR2 YNNKEL (reference sequence). The J segment lost 3 bases and the V segment lost 4 bases, leaving 7 bases of the junction unmatched.

V and J are TRBV6-5 and TRBJ2-1; 10 nucleotides line up with TRBD1. Losses at the gene ends were 6 bases for V and 2 bases for J; bases not matched to a gene: 4. The CDR3 loop spans 15 amino acids. Germline values: CDR1 MNHEY, CDR2 SVGAGI. The CDR3 sequence is CASRHDRGPYNEQFF. In DNA, the CDR3 is TGTGCCAGCAGGCACGACAGGGGGCCCTACAATGAGCAGTTCTTC.

The chain links TRBV2 to TRBJ1-2; TRBD1 matches at 8 bases. Germline CDR1 reads SNHLY; CDR2 reads FYNNEI. CDR3 length: 12 amino acids. The V and J ends lost 7 bases and 9 bases, in that order; junction bases with no gene match: 7. CDR3 sequence (DNA): TGTGCCAGCATTCAGGGGGCGAGGAGCTACACCTTC. Protein product: CASIQGARSYTF.

CDR3 in DNA: TGTGTCACCAGCCCTGGGGGCGGGGGCTCCTACGAGCAGTACTTC. Protein: CVTSPGGGGSYEQYF. The V and J genes are TRBV28 and TRBJ2-7, with D possibly TRBD2 on 7 matching bases. The CDR3 is 15 amino acids. Per the germline V gene, CDR1 is MDHEN and CDR2 is SYDVKM.

The chain joins TRBV18 to TRBJ1-1, with D maybe TRBD1 (5 bases). This CDR3 has 15 residues. Trimming cost V 1 base and J 1 base, with 10 bases left between them. Germline CDR1 is KGHSH and CDR2 is LQKENI. CDR3 sequence: CASSPQIGENTEAFF. DNA of the CDR3: TGTGCCAGCTCACCACAGATAGGGGAGAACACTGAAGCTTTCTTT.

The V and J genes are TRBV19 and TRBJ2-3; TRBD1 matches 12 bases. V lost 2 bases and J lost 3; bases outside the gene matches: 3. Germline V CDR1 and CDR2: LNHDA, SQIVND (reference sequence). The CDR3 is 16 amino acids. The CDR3 bases are TGTGCCAGTAGTATATCGGGACAGGGGGCAACAGATACGCAGTATTTT. It yields the protein CASSISGQGATDTQYF.

The chain uses TRBV7-2 and TRBJ2-5; 8 nucleotides agree with TRBD1. The germline CDR1 and CDR2 sequences are SGHTA and FQGNSA. The CDR3 runs 15 residues. J lost 7 bases, V lost 5 bases, and 12 bases had no gene match. CDR3 DNA: TGTGCCAGCAGCCCCCAGACAGGGGCTGTGTCGACCCAGTACTTC. Residues: CASSPQTGAVSTQYF.

The genes are TRBV4-2 and TRBJ2-3; no firm D call. CDR3 length: 14 amino acids. The germline V gene has CDR1 LGHNA and CDR2 YNFKEQ. V was trimmed by 0 bases and J by 6 bases, leaving 10 bases between them. CDR3 sequence reads: CASSQEPTTDTQYF. CDR3 DNA: TGTGCCAGCAGCCAAGAACCGACGACCGATACGCAGTATTTT.

The rearrangement uses TRBV19 and TRBJ2-3; D is ambiguous. This CDR3 spans 13 amino acids. Germline CDR1 is LNHDA and CDR2 is SQIVND (reference sequence). The V end lost 3 bases, the J end lost 3 bases, and 7 bases lay between the germline ends. The CDR3 here is CASSMSRTDTQYF. The CDR3 nucleotides are TGTGCCAGTAGTATGTCGAGAACAGATACGCAGTATTTT.

The chain is built from TRBV5-5 and TRBJ1-2; D uncertain. Germline assignment: CDR1 SGHKS and CDR2 YYEKEE (reference sequence). The V gene lost 0 bases and the J gene lost 0 bases, with 9 bases spanning the gap. This CDR3 spans 15 amino acids. The CDR3 region has the DNA TGTGCCAGCAGCTTGGAAGGGAAAGCTAACTATGGCTACACCTTC. Protein: CASSLEGKANYGYTF.